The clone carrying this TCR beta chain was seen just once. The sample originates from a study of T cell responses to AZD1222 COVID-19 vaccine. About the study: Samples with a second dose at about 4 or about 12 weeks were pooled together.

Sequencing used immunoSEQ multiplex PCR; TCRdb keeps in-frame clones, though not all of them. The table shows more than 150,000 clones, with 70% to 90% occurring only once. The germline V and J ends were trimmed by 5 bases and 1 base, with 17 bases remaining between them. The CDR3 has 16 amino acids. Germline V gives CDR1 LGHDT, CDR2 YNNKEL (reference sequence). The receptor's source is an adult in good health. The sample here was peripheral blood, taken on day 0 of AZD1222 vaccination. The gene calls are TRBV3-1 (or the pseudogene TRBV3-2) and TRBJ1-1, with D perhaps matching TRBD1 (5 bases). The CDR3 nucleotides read TGTGCCAGCAGCTCGTGGGGGGTGGGGCAGAACACTGAAGCTTTCTTT. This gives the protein CASSSWGVGQNTEAFF.